This T cell receptor (beta chain) was identified during a study of blood T cell repertoires in COVID-19. About the study: Specimens from acute and convalescent COVID-19 originated in the United States, Italy and Spain. T cells, B-cell-depleted T cells, or PBMCs provided the cDNA or gDNA that served as material.

This clone was observed a single time. Trimming stripped 4 bases from V and 5 bases from J, with 17 bases between. Germline V gene lookup returns CDR1 SGHTA and CDR2 FQGNSA. CDR3 length: 15 amino acids. Authors' data handling: Amplification with reference gene primers provided the estimates of nucleated cell counts. The table came from immunoSEQ multiplex PCR; TCRdb's copy has only in-frame clones and leaves some out. V and J calls and clone size are those listed in that table; D and trimming were worked out from the DNA. The top ten clones hold roughly 3% of a sample with more than 200,000 clones, 70% to 90% of them seen once.

The V call is TRBV7-2, the J call TRBJ1-1; a possible D gene is TRBD1 (5 bases). The source of this sequence is a man younger than 35 with active or convalescent COVID-19. Source material: peripheral blood. CDR3 loop: CASSSKRGGRTEAFF. DNA of the CDR3: TGTGCCAGCAGCTCCAAACGGGGGGGGAGGACTGAAGCTTTCTTT. The full variable domain, completed using reference TRBV7-2 and TRBJ1-1, is GAGVSQSPSNKVTEKGKDVELRCDPISGHTALYWYRQSLGQGLEFLIYFQGNSAPDKSGLPSDRFSAERTGGSVSTLTIQRTQQEDSAVYLCASSSKRGGRTEAFFGQGTRLTVV.